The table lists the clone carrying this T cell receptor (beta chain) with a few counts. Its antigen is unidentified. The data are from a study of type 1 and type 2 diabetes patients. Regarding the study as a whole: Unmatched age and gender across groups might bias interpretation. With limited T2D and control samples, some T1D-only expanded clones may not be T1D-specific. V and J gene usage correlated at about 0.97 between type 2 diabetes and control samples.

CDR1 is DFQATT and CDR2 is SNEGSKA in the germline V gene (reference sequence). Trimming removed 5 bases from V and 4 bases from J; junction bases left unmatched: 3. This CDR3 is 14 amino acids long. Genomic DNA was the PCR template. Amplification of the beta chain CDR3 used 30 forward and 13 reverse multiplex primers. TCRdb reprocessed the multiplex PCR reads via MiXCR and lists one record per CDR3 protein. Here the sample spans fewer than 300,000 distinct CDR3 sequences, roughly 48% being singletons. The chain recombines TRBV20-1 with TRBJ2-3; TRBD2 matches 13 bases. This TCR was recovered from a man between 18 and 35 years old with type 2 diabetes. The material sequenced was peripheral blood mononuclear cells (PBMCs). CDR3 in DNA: TGCAGTGCTCCTGGACTAGCGGGGGCAGATACGCAGTATTTT. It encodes CSAPGLAGADTQYF.